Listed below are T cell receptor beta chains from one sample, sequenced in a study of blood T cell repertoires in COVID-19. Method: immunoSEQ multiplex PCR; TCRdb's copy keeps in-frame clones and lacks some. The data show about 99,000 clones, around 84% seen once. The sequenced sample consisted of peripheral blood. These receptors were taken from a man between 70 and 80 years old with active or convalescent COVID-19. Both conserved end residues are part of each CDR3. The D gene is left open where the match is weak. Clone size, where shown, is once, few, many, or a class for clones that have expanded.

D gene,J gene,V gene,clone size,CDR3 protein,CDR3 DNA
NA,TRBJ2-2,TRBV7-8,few,CASSVVAVELFF,TGTGCCAGCAGCGTAGTGGCCGTGGAGCTGTTTTTT
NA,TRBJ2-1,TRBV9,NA,CASSPRLATYNEQFF,TGTGCCAGCAGCCCCCGCTTAGCGACCTACAATGAGCAGTTCTTC
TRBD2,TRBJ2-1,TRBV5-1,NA,CASSLELAGGHEQFF,TGCGCCAGCAGCTTGGAGTTAGCGGGGGGGCATGAGCAGTTCTTC
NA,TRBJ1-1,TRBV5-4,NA,CASSFAGVGTEAFF,TGTGCCAGCAGCTTTGCCGGGGTGGGAACTGAAGCTTTCTTT
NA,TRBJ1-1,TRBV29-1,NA,CSTRAGGNTEAFF,TGCAGCACTCGGGCCGGGGGGAACACTGAAGCTTTCTTT
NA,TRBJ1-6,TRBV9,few,CASTRTPNSQNNSPLHF,TGTGCCAGCACACGAACTCCCAACAGCCAAAATAATTCACCCCTCCACTTT
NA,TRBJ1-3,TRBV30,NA,CAWTPLSSGNTIYF,TGTGCCTGGACCCCCCTTAGCTCTGGAAACACCATATATTTT
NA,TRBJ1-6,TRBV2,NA,CASSVERFENSPLHF,TGTGCCAGCAGTGTAGAACGGTTCGAGAATTCACCCCTCCACTTT
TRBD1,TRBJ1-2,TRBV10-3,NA,CAIRRQGGYGYTF,TGTGCCATCAGGAGACAGGGAGGCTATGGCTACACCTTC
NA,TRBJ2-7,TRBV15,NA,CATSRDRWQGLESYEQYF,TGTGCCACCAGCAGAGATCGGTGGCAGGGGTTGGAATCCTACGAGCAGTACTTC
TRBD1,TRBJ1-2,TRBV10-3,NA,CAISVDRVSYGYTF,TGTGCCATCAGTGTGGACAGGGTATCCTATGGCTACACCTTC
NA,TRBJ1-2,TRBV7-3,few,CASRLTAVYGYTF,TGTGCCAGCAGACTCACAGCCGTCTATGGCTACACCTTC
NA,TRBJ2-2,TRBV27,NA,CASIGIGGPTGELFF,TGTGCCAGCATTGGGATCGGGGGGCCCACCGGGGAGCTGTTTTTT
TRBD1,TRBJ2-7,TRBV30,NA,CAWIPRDRATYEQYF,TGTGCCTGGATTCCCCGGGACAGGGCAACCTACGAGCAGTACTTC
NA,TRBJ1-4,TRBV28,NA,CASKPGWEKLFF,TGTGCCAGCAAACCGGGATGGGAAAAACTGTTTTTT
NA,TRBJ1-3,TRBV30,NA,CAWSVSASGNTIYF,TGTGCCTGGAGTGTATCTGCGTCTGGAAACACCATATATTTT
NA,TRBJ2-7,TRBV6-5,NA,CASSPRLGTPYEQYF,TGTGCCAGCAGTCCCCGACTAGGAACCCCTTACGAGCAGTACTTC
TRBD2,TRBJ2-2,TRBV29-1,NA,CSVTSGGADGELFF,TGCAGCGTGACTAGCGGGGGGGCGGACGGGGAGCTGTTTTTT
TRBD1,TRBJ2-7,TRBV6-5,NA,CASSRHRGPGEQYF,TGTGCCAGCAGTCGTCACAGGGGACCGGGTGAGCAGTACTTC
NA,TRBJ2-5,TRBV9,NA,CASSPHSLLGRGGETQYF,TGTGCCAGCAGCCCCCATTCCTTACTCGGAAGGGGGGGAGAGACCCAGTACTTC
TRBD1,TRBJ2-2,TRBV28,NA,CASSPTGTANTGELFF,TGTGCCAGCAGTCCCACCGGGACAGCTAACACCGGGGAGCTGTTTTTT
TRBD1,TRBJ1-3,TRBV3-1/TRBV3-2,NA,CASSRQGASGNTIYF,TGTGCCAGCAGCCGACAGGGGGCGTCTGGAAACACCATATATTTT
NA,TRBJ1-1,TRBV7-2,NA,CASSTLSGSDNTEAFF,TGTGCCAGCAGCACCCTCTCAGGGTCTGATAACACTGAAGCTTTCTTT
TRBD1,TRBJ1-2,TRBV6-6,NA,CASSDVGTATGYTF,TGTGCCAGCAGCGACGTCGGGACAGCGACTGGCTACACCTTC
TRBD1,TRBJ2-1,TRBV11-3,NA,CASSRDRGLNNEQFF,TGTGCCAGCAGCAGGGACAGGGGGTTGAACAATGAGCAGTTCTTC
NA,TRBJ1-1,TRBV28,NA,CASSSPSLGVAEAFF,TGTGCCAGCAGTTCACCTTCTCTAGGGGTAGCTGAAGCTTTCTTT
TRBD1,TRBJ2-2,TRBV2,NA,CASSGQGIGELFF,TGTGCCAGCAGTGGACAGGGTATCGGGGAGCTGTTTTTT
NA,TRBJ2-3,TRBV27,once,CASSLARGTDTQYF,TGTGCCAGCAGTCTAGCCAGGGGTACAGATACGCAGTATTTT
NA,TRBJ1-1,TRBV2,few,CASSLDTTEAFF,TGTGCCAGCAGCCTCGACACCACTGAAGCTTTCTTT
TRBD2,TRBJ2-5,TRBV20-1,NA,CSASRPAGGPMETQYF,TGCAGTGCTAGTCGTCCAGCGGGGGGGCCGATGGAGACCCAGTACTTC
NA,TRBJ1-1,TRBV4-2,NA,CASSVQGGHTEAFF,TGTGCCAGCAGCGTCCAGGGTGGGCACACTGAAGCTTTCTTT
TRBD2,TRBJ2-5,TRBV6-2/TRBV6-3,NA,CASSPRTSRETQYF,TGTGCCAGCAGTCCCCGGACTAGCCGGGAGACCCAGTACTTC
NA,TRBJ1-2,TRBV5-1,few,CASSQLKDRGGYTF,TGCGCCAGCAGCCAACTTAAGGACAGAGGTGGCTACACCTTC
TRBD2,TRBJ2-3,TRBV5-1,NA,CASSLAAQRGQDTQYF,TGCGCCAGCAGCTTGGCCGCCCAGCGGGGGCAGGATACGCAGTATTTT
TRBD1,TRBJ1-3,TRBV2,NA,CASSEEGAGKAIYF,TGTGCCAGCAGTGAAGAGGGGGCAGGGAAGGCCATATATTTT
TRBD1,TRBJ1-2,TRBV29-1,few,CSVEDNRGYGYTF,TGCAGCGTTGAAGATAACAGGGGTTATGGCTACACCTTC
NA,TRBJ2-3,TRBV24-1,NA,CATSAWGGSGTDTQYF,TGTGCCACCAGCGCCTGGGGGGGCTCCGGTACAGATACGCAGTATTTT
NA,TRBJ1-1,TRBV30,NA,CAWRSTTEAFF,TGTGCCTGGAGATCTACCACTGAAGCTTTCTTT
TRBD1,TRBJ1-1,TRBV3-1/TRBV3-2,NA,CASSQGTGTGGSAEAFF,TGTGCCAGCAGCCAAGGGACGGGGACAGGGGGCAGTGCTGAAGCTTTCTTT
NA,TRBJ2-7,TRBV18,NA,CASSPAPRAYEQYF,TGTGCCAGCTCACCAGCGCCGAGGGCCTACGAGCAGTACTTC
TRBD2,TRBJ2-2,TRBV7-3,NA,CASSLWGGASGTGELFF,TGTGCCAGCAGCTTATGGGGAGGGGCCTCGGGGACCGGGGAGCTGTTTTTT
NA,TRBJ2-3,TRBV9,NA,CASSVEIQPDTQYF,TGTGCCAGCAGCGTGGAGATTCAGCCAGATACGCAGTATTTT
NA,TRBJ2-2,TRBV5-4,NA,CASSASRGNTGELFF,TGTGCCAGCAGCGCAAGTAGGGGGAACACCGGGGAGCTGTTTTTT
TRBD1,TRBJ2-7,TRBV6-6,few,CASRVGQGAYEQYF,TGTGCCAGCAGGGTAGGACAGGGGGCCTACGAGCAGTACTTC
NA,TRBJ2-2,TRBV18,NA,CASSPPQPGELFF,TGTGCCAGCTCACCACCACAACCCGGGGAGCTGTTTTTT
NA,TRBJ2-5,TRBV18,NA,CASSPTEFRETQYF,TGTGCCAGCTCACCAACGGAGTTCCGAGAGACCCAGTACTTC
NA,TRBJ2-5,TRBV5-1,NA,CASSPGQKETQYF,TGCGCCAGCAGCCCCGGACAGAAAGAGACCCAGTACTTC
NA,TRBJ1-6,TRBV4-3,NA,CASSQYRDGPLHF,TGCGCCAGCAGCCAGTACAGGGATGGTCCCCTCCACTTT
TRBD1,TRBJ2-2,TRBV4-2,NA,CASSQASGGAGTGELFF,TGTGCCAGCAGCCAAGCCTCAGGGGGCGCGGGCACCGGGGAGCTGTTTTTT
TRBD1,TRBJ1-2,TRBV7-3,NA,CASGWDSQTPTF,TGTGCCAGCGGCTGGGACAGTCAAACCCCCACCTTC
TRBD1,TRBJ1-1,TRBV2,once,CASRAGQGISEAFF,TGTGCCAGCAGGGCGGGACAGGGGATATCTGAAGCTTTCTTT